A single sample gave rise to the 30 T cell receptor beta chains below, sequenced in a study of OX40 agonist ivuxolimab in advanced cancers. TCRdb's table, derived via immunoSEQ multiplex PCR, lists solely in-frame clones and lacks some. The sample includes about 20,000 clones, about three quarters of them seen just once. The sequencing used CD4+ or CD8+ T cells sorted from blood, collected in a trial of the OX40 agonist ivuxolimab. The receptors were gathered from an adult with an advanced solid tumor such as melanoma, head and neck, liver or kidney cancer.

V gene TRBV14 combines with J gene TRBJ1-1, with D hard to call. This CDR3 region has 18 residues. Germline V gene lookup returns CDR1 SGHDN and CDR2 FVKESK. V gave up 0 bases and J gave up 0 bases, with 17 bases separating them. The CDR3 DNA reads TGTGCCAGCAGCCAAGAATTAGAATTGATGCCGGTGAACACTGAAGCTTTCTTT. Residues: CASSQELELMPVNTEAFF.

The CDR3 loop is CASRTWRAGNTIYF. The CDR3 coding sequence is TGTGCCAGCAGGACTTGGCGGGCTGGAAACACCATATATTTT. The chain recombines TRBV27 with TRBJ1-3; D ambiguous. Trimming removed 6 bases from V and 2 bases from J, with 11 bases in between. The CDR3 consists of 14 residues. The germline gives CDR1 MNHEY, CDR2 SMNVEV (reference sequence).

This clone was counted a few times. V is TRBV5-1 and J is TRBJ2-7; D remains ambiguous. This CDR3 is 12 amino acids long. CDR1 and CDR2 (germline): SGHRS, YFSETQ. Between the trimmed V and J ends, which lost 0 bases and 3 bases, there was a span of 4 bases. In DNA form, the CDR3 reads TGCGCCAGCAGCTTGGTGGGCTACGAGCAGTACTTC. This gives the protein CASSLVGYEQYF.

The chain couples TRBV30 to TRBJ1-3; the D gene is possibly TRBD1 (5 bases). CDR3 length equals 15 residues. Between the trimmed V and J ends, which lost 5 bases and 0 bases, there was a span of 14 bases. Per germline, CDR1 GTSNPN and CDR2 SVGIG (reference sequence). The CDR3 nucleotides read TGTGCCTGGTCCTTAGGGGCCTCCTCTGGAAACACCATATATTTT. Its protein product is CAWSLGASSGNTIYF.

The V call is TRBV28, the J call TRBJ2-7; the D gene is possibly TRBD2 (5 bases). CDR1 is MDHEN and CDR2 is SYDVKM in the germline V gene. The CDR3 spans 14 residues. Trimming took 6 bases from V and 3 from J, leaving 15 bases between them. CDR3 residues: CASSPLSGSYEQYF. The CDR3 nucleotides read TGTGCCAGCAGCCCCCTAAGTGGGAGCTACGAGCAGTACTTC.

This clone was counted once. The rearrangement uses TRBV7-9 and TRBJ2-3; a possible D gene is TRBD1 (5 bases). The CDR3 runs to 14 residues. V lost 2 bases and J lost 3, with 9 bases in between. CDR1 is SEHNR, CDR2 FQNEAQ, per germline (reference sequence). Written as DNA, the CDR3 is TGTGCCAGCAGCTTACAGGGTAGGACAGATACGCAGTATTTT. Amino acid sequence: CASSLQGRTDTQYF.

The V call is TRBV7-9, the J call TRBJ2-5, with D possibly being TRBD1 (6 bases). Germline values: CDR1 SEHNR, CDR2 FQNEAQ (reference sequence). CDR3 length equals 15 residues. The V and J ends lost 4 bases and 1 base respectively, with 13 bases between them. The DNA for the CDR3 is TGTGCCAGCAGCTCCCGCAGGACAGCCCAAGAGACCCAGTACTTC. Its protein is CASSSRRTAQETQYF.

The chain links TRBV12-5 to TRBJ2-5; 8 bases line up with TRBD1. After removal of 2 bases from V and 4 bases from J, the junction contained 9 bases not matched to a gene. Germline V gene sequence: CDR1 LGHNT, CDR2 FRNRAP. This CDR3 has 16 residues. CDR3 DNA sequence: TGTGCTAGTGGTTTGACCAGTGGACAGGGCGGAGAGACCCAGTACTTC. Its protein product is CASGLTSGQGGETQYF.

This chain uses TRBV15 with TRBJ1-2; 8 bases are a match to TRBD1. Trimming removed 1 base from V and 4 bases from J; junction bases left unmatched: 5. Germline values: CDR1 LNHNV, CDR2 YYDKDF (reference sequence). The CDR3 runs to 15 residues. The CDR3, as DNA: TGTGCCACCAGCAGAGCCACAGGGGGGGGCTATGGCTACACCTTC. Its translation is CATSRATGGGYGYTF.

V gene TRBV28 combines with J gene TRBJ2-1; a weak D match, TRBD2 (6 bases). The germline V gene has CDR1 MDHEN and CDR2 SYDVKM. V shed 3 bases and J shed 6 bases, with 9 bases lying between them. CDR3 length: 13 amino acids. CDR3 sequence (DNA): TGTGCCAGCAGTTTTTCGGGAGTCAATGAGCAGTTCTTC. Translating gives CASSFSGVNEQFF.

The chain couples TRBV7-9 to TRBJ2-7; TRBD1 aligns across 8 bases. The CDR3 runs 13 residues. Germline lookup yields CDR1 SEHNR and CDR2 FQNEAQ (reference sequence). Trimming at V came to 8 bases and at J to 4 bases, leaving 7 bases not matched to a gene. CDR3 amino acids: CASRQGNSYEQYF. Written as DNA, the CDR3 is TGTGCCAGCCGACAGGGGAACTCTTACGAGCAGTACTTC.

The rearrangement uses TRBV29-1 and TRBJ2-7; the D call may be TRBD1 or TRBD2 (6 bases each). The CDR3 runs 13 residues. CDR1 and CDR2 (germline): SQVTM, ANQGSEA. The V gene lost 6 bases and the J gene lost 0 bases, with 12 bases spanning the gap. The CDR3 nucleotides read TGCAGCGTCCTACCGGGGGCCTCCTACGAGCAGTACTTC. Its translation: CSVLPGASYEQYF.

V and J are TRBV7-9 and TRBJ2-1; 13 bases fit TRBD2. Germline V gives CDR1 SEHNR, CDR2 FQNEAQ (reference sequence). The CDR3 loop spans 15 amino acids. Germline trimming cut 5 bases from V and 9 bases from J; bases unmatched to any gene: 7. Written as DNA, the CDR3 is TGTGCCAGCAGCCCCCCCGGACTAGCGGGAGTTGAGCAGTTCTTC. Encoded protein: CASSPPGLAGVEQFF.

In regard to this clone: The sample carries other DNA sequences with the same CDR3. The V gene is TRBV27, the J gene TRBJ1-2; TRBD1 matches at 7 bases. CDR1 and CDR2 from the germline V gene are MNHEY and SMNVEV (reference sequence). The CDR3 loop spans 15 amino acids. The J segment lost 4 bases and the V segment lost 0 bases, leaving 5 bases of the junction unmatched. CDR3 DNA sequence: TGTGCCAGCAGTTTATCGAAGGGGGCTGTCTATGGCTACACCTTC. Residues: CASSLSKGAVYGYTF.

The V and J genes are TRBV7-9 and TRBJ2-1; 10 bases fit TRBD2. The trim removed 3 bases at V and 4 bases at J, leaving 3 bases unmatched. The V gene's germline CDR1 is SEHNR and CDR2 FQNEAQ (reference sequence). The CDR3 totals 15 residues. The CDR3 loop is CASSFWTSGYNEQFF. The DNA for the CDR3 is TGTGCCAGCAGCTTTTGGACTAGCGGATACAATGAGCAGTTCTTC. Together with reference TRBV7-9 and TRBJ2-1, the CDR3 gives the full variable domain: DTGVSQNPRHKITKRGQNVTFRCDPISEHNRLYWYRQTLGQGPEFLTYFQNEAQLEKSRLLSDRFSAERPKGSFSTLEIQRTEQGDSAMYLCASSFWTSGYNEQFFGPGTRLTVL.

The chain employs TRBV6-1 and TRBJ2-1; 12 bases line up with TRBD2. The CDR3 length is 14 residues. Germline trimming cut 8 bases from V and 7 bases from J; bases unmatched to any gene: 6. From germline, CDR1 is MNHNS and CDR2 SASEGT. CDR3 bases: TGTGCCAGCGCCTACGGACTAGCGGGAAATGAGCAGTTCTTC. This sequence encodes CASAYGLAGNEQFF.

DNA of the CDR3: TGTGCCAGCAGTTACGGGCCGAACACTGAAGCTTTCTTT. Its protein is CASSYGPNTEAFF. V usage is TRBV6-5 and J usage is TRBJ1-1, with D hard to call. This CDR3 spans 13 amino acids. Germline V lookup: CDR1 MNHEY, CDR2 SVGAGI. Trimming cost V 2 bases and J 1 base, with 5 bases left between them.

CDR3 nucleotides: TGTGCCAGCAGTCCTCTCGGGGGCTGGGACGAGCAGTACTTC. Protein: CASSPLGGWDEQYF. This chain uses TRBV6-1 with TRBJ2-7; D possibly matches TRBD1 or TRBD2 (6 bases each). The CDR3 extends over 14 amino acids. V lost 5 bases and J lost 5, with 16 bases in between. Germline V gives CDR1 MNHNS, CDR2 SASEGT.

The chain combines TRBV27 with TRBJ2-7, with 13 bases aligning to TRBD2. The CDR3 sequence is 15 residues long. After removal of 8 bases from V and 4 bases from J, the junction contained 8 bases not matched to a gene. Germline V gives CDR1 MNHEY, CDR2 SMNVEV (reference sequence). DNA for the CDR3: TGTGCCAGCGCCTGGACTAGCGGGAGAGTATACGAGCAGTACTTC. Protein: CASAWTSGRVYEQYF.

The V gene is TRBV7-4, the J gene TRBJ1-1; 7 nucleotides line up with TRBD1. The CDR3 totals 14 residues. The germline V gene has CDR1 SGHVT and CDR2 SQSDAQ. Trimming removed 5 bases from V and 0 bases from J; junction bases left unmatched: 3. The CDR3 DNA reads as TGTGCCAGCAGCAAGGGACAGATGAACACTGAAGCTTTCTTT. Translated, it gives CASSKGQMNTEAFF.

CDR3 DNA: TGTGCCAGTAGTACTCCCGGGACAGGGTTATACAATGAGCAGTTCTTC. This codes for CASSTPGTGLYNEQFF. J is TRBJ2-1 and V is TRBV19; 9 nucleotides agree with TRBD1. The CDR3 extends over 16 amino acids. Looked up from germline, CDR1 is LNHDA and CDR2 is SQIVND (reference sequence). V gave up 4 bases and J gave up 4 bases; unmatched junction bases: 8.

This clone showed up just once. The chain employs TRBV2 and TRBJ1-3; 8 nucleotides line up with TRBD1. The germline V gene has CDR1 SNHLY and CDR2 FYNNEI. The CDR3 consists of 19 residues. J gave up 0 bases and V 3 bases, and 13 bases lay outside the gene matches. The CDR3 DNA sequence: TGTGCCAGCAGTGATCAACCCCGGACAGGGATGAGCTCTGGAAACACCATATATTTT. Its protein product is CASSDQPRTGMSSGNTIYF.

V and J are TRBV28 and TRBJ2-1, with D perhaps matching TRBD1 or TRBD2 (5 bases each). Germline CDR1 and CDR2: MDHEN and SYDVKM. Between the trimmed V and J ends, which lost 5 bases and 0 bases, there was a span of 11 bases. This CDR3 has 15 residues. CDR3: CASSTGTTSYNEQFF. The CDR3 nucleotides read TGTGCCAGCAGTACCGGGACCACCTCCTACAATGAGCAGTTCTTC.

This clone was seen only once. The chain carries TRBV5-5 and TRBJ2-7; tentatively, D is TRBD1 (6 bases). Trimming removed 2 bases from V and 0 bases from J, with 9 bases in between. The germline gives CDR1 SGHKS, CDR2 YYEKEE (reference sequence). The CDR3 sequence is 14 residues long. The CDR3 region is CASSLQGPSYEQYF. CDR3 bases: TGTGCCAGCAGCTTACAGGGTCCCTCCTACGAGCAGTACTTC.

As to this clone: The CDR3 does not end in the conserved phenylalanine or tryptophan, so this is likely a read error. The CDR3 region has the DNA TGTGCCAGCAGTTACTCTTCAGGGGAGTGGTATGGCTACACCCTC. Translated: CASSYSSGEWYGYTL. The chain links TRBV6-5 to TRBJ1-2; TRBD1 is a possible D gene (6 bases). The germline gives CDR1 MNHEY, CDR2 SVGAGI. The CDR3 spans 15 residues. The ends were cut back, 0 bases at V and 5 bases at J, with 13 bases in the middle.

The V gene is TRBV7-6, the J gene TRBJ2-3; D is uncertain. Germline loops: CDR1 SGHVS, CDR2 FNYEAQ. The CDR3 sequence is 13 residues long. Deletions cut 2 bases from V and 4 bases from J, with 7 bases between. The CDR3: CASSLSESDTQYF. CDR3 coding DNA: TGTGCCAGCAGCTTATCAGAGTCAGATACGCAGTATTTT.

Within the sample, this clone is medium-sized (0.01 to 0.1%). Here the CDR3 reads CASSMAPGLAYSSSYEQYF. For the CDR3, the DNA is TGTGCCAGTAGTATGGCCCCGGGACTAGCTTACTCGAGCTCCTACGAGCAGTACTTC. V usage is TRBV19 and J usage is TRBJ2-7; 9 positions match TRBD2. Germline V gives CDR1 LNHDA, CDR2 SQIVND (reference sequence). Germline trimming cut 3 bases from V and 0 bases from J; bases unmatched to any gene: 15. The CDR3 loop spans 19 amino acids. Looking up the rest from reference TRBV19 and TRBJ2-7 gives the full variable domain: DGGITQSPKYLFRKEGQNVTLSCEQNLNHDAMYWYRQDPGQGLRLIYYSQIVNDFQKGDIAEGYSVSREKKESFPLTVTSAQKNPTAFYLCASSMAPGLAYSSSYEQYFGPGTRLTVT.

The V call is TRBV2, the J call TRBJ1-5; TRBD1 agrees at 9 bases. Germline lookup yields CDR1 SNHLY and CDR2 FYNNEI. The V gene end was trimmed by 6 bases and the J gene end by 6 bases; junction bases not matched to a gene: 3. The CDR3 sequence is 13 residues long. CDR3 nucleotides: TGTGCCAGCAGGGGACAGGGCAGTCAGCCCCAGCATTTT. It translates to CASRGQGSQPQHF.

This clone was counted a single time. The chain carries TRBV7-8 and TRBJ2-7; perhaps D is TRBD1 or TRBD2 (5 bases each). The CDR3 runs 14 residues. Looked up from germline, CDR1 is SGHVS and CDR2 is FQNEAQ. The V and J ends lost 3 bases and 3 bases respectively, with 12 bases between them. CDR3 loop: CASSFSGTYYEQYF. In nucleotides, the CDR3 is TGTGCCAGCAGCTTCTCCGGGACCTACTACGAGCAGTACTTC.

The chain joins TRBV29-1 to TRBJ2-7, with 8 positions matching TRBD1. V dropped 7 bases and J dropped 11; count of bases not matched to a gene: 16. Germline assignment: CDR1 SQVTM and CDR2 ANQGSEA. The CDR3 runs 13 residues. CDR3: CSALSGTDREEYF. The CDR3 coding sequence is TGCAGCGCCCTTTCCGGGACGGACAGGGAGGAGTACTTC.